This T cell receptor (beta chain) is from a study of early T cells in non-severe SARS-CoV-2 infection. Study overall: Chains stayed unpaired after sequencing of bulk RNA from unsorted whole blood.

TCRdb ran MiXCR on the 5' RACE reads and lists one entry per CDR3 protein. The sample has about 50,000 distinct CDR3 sequences, 5% to 5.5% seen once. CDR3 size: 16 residues. CDR1 and CDR2 from the germline V gene are SGHDT and YYEEEE. Trimming took 4 bases from V and 2 from J; bases not matched to a gene: 6. The V and J genes are TRBV5-6 and TRBJ2-6; 7 bases fit TRBD2. Sequencing used whole blood, obtained at baseline. The sequence was collected from an adult who was a healthcare worker with PCR-confirmed SARS-CoV-2 infection or an uninfected control (not recorded which). CDR3 loop: CASSPMGGPGANVLTF. The CDR3 DNA reads as TGTGCCAGCAGCCCAATGGGAGGGCCTGGGGCCAACGTCCTGACTTTC.